The clone carrying this T cell receptor beta chain was seen more than once but under ten times. What it binds is not known. The source of the sample is a study of T cells in Graves' hyperthyroidism and ophthalmopathy. Amplified TCR beta CDR3 regions came from RNA transcripts. The study used the HTBI primer set for a first-round RT-PCR of the TCR CDR3. TCRdb redid the calling of the multiplex PCR reads with MiXCR, one entry per CDR3 protein. The sample lists 600,000 or so distinct CDR3 sequences, 13% to 15% seen once, with under 15% in the top ten. J was trimmed by 4 bases and V by 4 bases; bases with no gene match: 9. Germline-derived CDR1 and CDR2 are SGHRS and YFSETQ. The CDR3 has 16 residues. Notes on the study in general: Ophthalmopathy onset followed model prediction by a median roughly 6.5 months. Stable hyperthyroidism was told apart from ophthalmopathy by a model built on 13 V-J features.

The source of this sequence is a woman in her forties or fifties with Graves' ophthalmopathy. The sample comprised blood. The chain links TRBV5-1 to TRBJ2-3; 10 bases match TRBD2. CDR3 DNA sequence: TGCGCCAGCAGCCCCAGGATAGCGGGAGGTCCAGATACGCAGTATTTT. Amino acids: CASSPRIAGGPDTQYF.